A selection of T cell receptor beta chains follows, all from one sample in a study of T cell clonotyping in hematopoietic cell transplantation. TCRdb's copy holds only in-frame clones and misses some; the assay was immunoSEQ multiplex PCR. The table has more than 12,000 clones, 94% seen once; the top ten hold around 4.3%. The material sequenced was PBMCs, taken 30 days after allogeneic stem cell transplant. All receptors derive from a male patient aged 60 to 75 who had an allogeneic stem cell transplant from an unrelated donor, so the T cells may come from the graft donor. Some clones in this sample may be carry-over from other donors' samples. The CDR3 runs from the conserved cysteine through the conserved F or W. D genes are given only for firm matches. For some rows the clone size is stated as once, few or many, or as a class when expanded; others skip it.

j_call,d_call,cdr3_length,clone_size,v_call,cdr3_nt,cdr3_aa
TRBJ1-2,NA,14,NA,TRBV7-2,TGTGCCAGCAGCCCAGAACAGGGAGAAAATGGCTACACCTTC,CASSPEQGENGYTF
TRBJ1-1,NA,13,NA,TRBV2,TGTGCCAGCAGTGTTAAAGTGAACACTGAAGCTTTCTTT,CASSVKVNTEAFF
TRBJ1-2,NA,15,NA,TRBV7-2,TGTGCCAGCAGTTCCTCGGGAATCCTTATTGGGGGCTACACCTTC,CASSSSGILIGGYTF
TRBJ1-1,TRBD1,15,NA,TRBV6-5,TGTGCCAGCAGCAAACAGGGGTTCGGGAACACTGAAGCTTTCTTT,CASSKQGFGNTEAFF
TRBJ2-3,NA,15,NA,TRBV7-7,TGTGCTAGCAGTTCCTCTAGCGCTAGCACAGATACGCAGTATTTT,CASSSSSASTDTQYF
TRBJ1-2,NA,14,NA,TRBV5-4,TGTGCCAGCAGCTCGTCGGGGGCGATGGGGGGCTACACCTTC,CASSSSGAMGGYTF
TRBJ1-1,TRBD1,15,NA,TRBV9,TGTGCCAGCAGCGTAGGGACAGGGGAGGACACTGAAGCTTTCTTT,CASSVGTGEDTEAFF
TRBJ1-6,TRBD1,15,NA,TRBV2,TGTGCCAGCACCAGAACGGGACAGAATAATTCACCCCTCCACTTT,CASTRTGQNNSPLHF
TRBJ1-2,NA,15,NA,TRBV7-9,TGTGCCAGCAGCTTTTTAGGAGTTCAGGGTTATGGCTACACCTTC,CASSFLGVQGYGYTF
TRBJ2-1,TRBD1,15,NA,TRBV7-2,TGTGCCAGCAGCCGGGACAGCCGCTCCTACAATGAGCAGTTCTTC,CASSRDSRSYNEQFF
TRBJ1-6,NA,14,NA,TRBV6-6,TGTGCCAGCATCTTAAGGACTTCTGAATCACCCCTCCACTTT,CASILRTSESPLHF
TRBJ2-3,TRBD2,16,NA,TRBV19,TGTGCCAGTAGGGCGGTCGGACTAGCGGGATCAGATACGCAGTATTTT,CASRAVGLAGSDTQYF
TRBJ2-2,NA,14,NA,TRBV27,TGTGCCAGCAGTTTATACGGGAACACCGGGGAGCTGTTTTTT,CASSLYGNTGELFF
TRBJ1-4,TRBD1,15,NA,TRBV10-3,TGTGCCACTGGCACAGGGGGCACAGCTAATGAAAAACTGTTTTTT,CATGTGGTANEKLFF
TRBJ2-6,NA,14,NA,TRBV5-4,TGTGCCAGCAGCTTGAGCTCTGGGGCCAACGTCCTGACTTTC,CASSLSSGANVLTF
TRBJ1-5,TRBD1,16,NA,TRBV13,TGTGCCAGCAGCTTAGGCTGGGCAGGGGGGGCTCAGCCCCAGCATTTT,CASSLGWAGGAQPQHF
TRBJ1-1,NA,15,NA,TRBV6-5,TGTGCCAGCAGTCGGGGGATCGGGGGAAACACTGAAGCTTTCTTT,CASSRGIGGNTEAFF
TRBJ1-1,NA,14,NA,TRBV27,TGTGCCAGCAGTTGGAGGGGGATGACGGCTGAAGCTTTCTTT,CASSWRGMTAEAFF
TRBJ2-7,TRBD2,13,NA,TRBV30,TGTGCCTGGACCCCGGGACTAGCAGGGGAGCAGTACTTC,CAWTPGLAGEQYF
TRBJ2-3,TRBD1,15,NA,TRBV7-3,TGTGCCAGCAGCTTGACGGGGACAGGCACAGATACGCAGTATTTT,CASSLTGTGTDTQYF
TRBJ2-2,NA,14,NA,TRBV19,TGTGCCAGTAAAGCGCAGGGAAGGGTGTGGGAGCTGTTTTTT,CASKAQGRVWELFF
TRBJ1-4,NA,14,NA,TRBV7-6,TGTGCCAGCAGCTTAACTGGGAAGGGTGAAAAACTGTTTTTT,CASSLTGKGEKLFF
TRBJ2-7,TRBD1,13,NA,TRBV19,TGTGCCAGTAGCGACAGGGGGGTATACGAGCAGTACTTC,CASSDRGVYEQYF
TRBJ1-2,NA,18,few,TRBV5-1,TGCGCCAGCAGCTTGGGAGACTGGCCCATGGCTGCTGTCGGGGGCTACACCTTC,CASSLGDWPMAAVGGYTF
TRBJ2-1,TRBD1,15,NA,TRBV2,TGTGCCAGCAGTGTGATAGGGACAGGGGGCAATGAGCAGTTCTTC,CASSVIGTGGNEQFF
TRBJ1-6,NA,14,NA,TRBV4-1,TGCGCCAGCAGCCAAGGACAGTCGAATTCACCCCTCCACTTT,CASSQGQSNSPLHF
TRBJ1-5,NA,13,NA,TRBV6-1,TGTGCCAGCAGTGACGACCGCGGCGGGGCCCAGCATTTT,CASSDDRGGAQHF
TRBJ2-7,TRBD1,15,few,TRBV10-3,TGTGCCATCAGTGAGTCCCCGGACAGGACCTACGAGCAGTACTTC,CAISESPDRTYEQYF
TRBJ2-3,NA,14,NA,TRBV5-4,TGTGCCAGCAGCTTAACGGGGGCCGGAGATACGCAGTATTTT,CASSLTGAGDTQYF
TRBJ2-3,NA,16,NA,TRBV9,TGTGCCAGCAGCGTAGGGGCTAACGGGTTCTTAGATACGCAGTATTTT,CASSVGANGFLDTQYF
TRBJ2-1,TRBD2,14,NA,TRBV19,TGTGCCAGTGCCCCGGGACTAGGACGCTATGAGCAGTTCTTC,CASAPGLGRYEQFF
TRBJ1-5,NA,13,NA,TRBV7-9,TGTGCCAGCAGCTCACCTCCAAGACAGCCCCAGCATTTT,CASSSPPRQPQHF
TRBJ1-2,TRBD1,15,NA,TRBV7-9,TGTGCCAGCAGTTCCACCGGGACAGCCACTAGTGGCTACACCTTC,CASSSTGTATSGYTF
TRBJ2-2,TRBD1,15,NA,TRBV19,TGTGCCAGTAGTGGACAGGGACCGTACACCGGGGAGCTGTTTTTT,CASSGQGPYTGELFF
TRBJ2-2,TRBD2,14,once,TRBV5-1,TGCGCCAGCAGCTCGGGACTAGCTACCGGGGAGCTGTTTTTT,CASSSGLATGELFF
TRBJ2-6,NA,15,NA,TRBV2,TGTGCCAGCACCGTTATACGGTCTGGGGCCAACGTCCTGACTTTC,CASTVIRSGANVLTF
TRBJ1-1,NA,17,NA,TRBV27,TGTGCCAGCAGCACGGCCCGGGGTAGAGAGGGCACTCTCAGGGCTTTCTTT,CASSTARGREGTLRAFF
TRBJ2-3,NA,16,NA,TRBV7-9,TGTGCCAGCAGCTTATTAATGTTGGGCAGCACAGATACGCAGTATTTT,CASSLLMLGSTDTQYF
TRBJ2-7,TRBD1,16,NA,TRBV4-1,TGCGCCAGCAGCCAAGGGACAGGGGGTAGATCCTACGAGCAGTACTTC,CASSQGTGGRSYEQYF
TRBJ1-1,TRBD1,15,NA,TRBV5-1,TGCGCCAGCAGCCCGGGACAGACAGCGAACACTGAAGCTTTCTTT,CASSPGQTANTEAFF
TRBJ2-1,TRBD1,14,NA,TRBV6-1,TGTGCCAGCTTCGACAGGGGGAACTACAATGAGCAGTTCTTC,CASFDRGNYNEQFF
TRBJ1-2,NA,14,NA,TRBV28,TGTGCCAGCAGTTTATTCTTACAGCCATATGGCTACACCTTC,CASSLFLQPYGYTF
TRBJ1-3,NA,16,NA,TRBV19,TGTGCCAGTAGTCTCCTTTCGGGTATCTCTGGAAACACCATATATTTT,CASSLLSGISGNTIYF
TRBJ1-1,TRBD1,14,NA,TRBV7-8,TGTGCCAGCAGCTTACAGGGGGGGGACACTGAAGCTTTCTTT,CASSLQGGDTEAFF
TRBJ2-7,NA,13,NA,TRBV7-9,TGTGCCAGCAGCACCGGACCCTCCTACGAGCAGTACTTC,CASSTGPSYEQYF
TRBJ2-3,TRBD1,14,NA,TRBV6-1,TGTGCCGGAAGGGACAGGGGGGGCACAGATACGCAGTATTTT,CAGRDRGGTDTQYF
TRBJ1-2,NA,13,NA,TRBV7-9,TGTGCCAGCAGTAATACAGGGAGGGATGGCTACACCTTC,CASSNTGRDGYTF
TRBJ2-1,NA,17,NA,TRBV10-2,TGCGCCAGCAGTGAGTCGTTGGGGACGGGTGCGTACAATGAGCAGTTCTTC,CASSESLGTGAYNEQFF
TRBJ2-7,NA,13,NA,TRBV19,TGTGCCAGTAGTCCTCATAAAGACTACGAGCAGTACTTC,CASSPHKDYEQYF